This passage covers 30 T cell receptor beta chains from one sample sequenced in a study of T cell repertoires in cytomegalovirus infection. TCRdb recomputed calls from the reads with MiXCR, one row per CDR3 protein. Of some 400,000 distinct CDR3 sequences listed, approximately 32% were seen once; the top ten hold roughly 15%. The source material was PBMCs. Receptors originate from a human donor in good health (CMV status not recorded). Some clones in this sample may be carry-over from other donors' samples.

This clonotype was counted between two and nine times. In DNA, the CDR3 is TGTGCCAGCAGAACAACAGGGTCTGCGGGCTACACCTTC. This codes for CASRTTGSAGYTF. The chain couples TRBV28 to TRBJ1-2, with TRBD1 as a possible D gene (6 bases). Germline CDR1 and CDR2: MDHEN and SYDVKM. V was cut by 6 bases and J by 8 bases, with 16 bases left in between. The CDR3 consists of 13 residues.

The chain links TRBV12-3 or TRBV12-4 to TRBJ2-1; TRBD2 agrees at 10 bases. The CDR3 is made up of 14 amino acids. Trimming removed 7 bases from V and 4 bases from J; junction bases left unmatched: 4. This CDR3 is CASILAGDYNEQFF. The CDR3, as DNA: TGTGCCAGCATCCTAGCGGGGGATTACAATGAGCAGTTCTTC.

The sample holds a few counts of this clonotype. The chain couples TRBV4-1 to TRBJ1-3; a possible D gene is TRBD1 (5 bases). Trimming stripped 0 bases from V and 0 bases from J, with 12 bases between. This CDR3 spans 17 amino acids. Germline V gene data show CDR1 as MGHRA and CDR2 as YSYEKL. The CDR3 region is CASSQDRQSLSGNTIYF. As DNA, the CDR3 is TGCGCCAGCAGCCAAGATAGACAGAGCCTCTCTGGAAACACCATATATTTT.

This chain joins TRBV20-1 and TRBJ1-4; the D is unclear. There are 13 residues in the CDR3. Germline V gene lookup returns CDR1 DFQATT and CDR2 SNEGSKA (reference sequence). Deletions cut 3 bases from V and 0 bases from J, with 5 bases between. CDR3 sequence: CSARDSTNEKLFF. CDR3 DNA sequence: TGCAGTGCTAGGGACTCAACTAATGAAAAACTGTTTTTT.

The chain has TRBV11-2 and TRBJ1-1; tentative D call: TRBD1 (5 bases). CDR3 length equals 14 residues. Trimming took 4 bases from V and 8 from J, leaving 17 bases between them. Germline V lookup: CDR1 SGHAT, CDR2 FQNNGV. CDR3 nucleotide sequence: TGTGCCAGCAGCTCAATCAACGGGGGTAAGGAAGCTTTCTTT. Translation gives CASSSINGGKEAFF. Filled out from reference TRBV11-2 and TRBJ1-1, the complete variable domain reads EAGVAQSPRYKIIEKRQSVAFWCNPISGHATLYWYQQILGQGPKLLIQFQNNGVVDDSQLPKDRFSAERLKGVDSTLKIQPAKLEDSAVYLCASSSINGGKEAFFGQGTRLTVV.

This clonotype was recorded only once. The chain joins TRBV7-2 to TRBJ1-1, with a tentative D call TRBD1 (5 bases). Germline CDR1 is SGHTA and CDR2 is FQGNSA. V lost 6 bases, J lost 8 bases, and 22 bases lay in between. There are 15 residues in the CDR3. CDR3 region: CASSLSGGEQAEAFF. Written as DNA, the CDR3 is TGTGCCAGCAGTCTCAGTGGGGGGGAACAGGCGGAAGCTTTCTTT.

A few counts support this clonotype. The V gene is TRBV14, the J gene TRBJ2-1, with TRBD2 identical over 9 bases. The germline CDR1 and CDR2 sequences are SGHDN and FVKESK. The V gene end was trimmed by 4 bases and the J gene end by 0 bases; junction bases not matched to a gene: 4. CDR3 length equals 16 residues. The CDR3 DNA follows: TGTGCCAGCAGCCCAAATAGCGGGAGCTCCTACAATGAGCAGTTCTTC. Translating gives CASSPNSGSSYNEQFF.

This chain connects TRBV19 to TRBJ1-6; 10 nucleotides line up with TRBD1. The CDR3 extends over 15 amino acids. Per the germline V gene, CDR1 is LNHDA and CDR2 is SQIVND (reference sequence). V was clipped by 8 bases and J by 7 bases; unmatched bases: 8. CDR3 DNA: TGTGCCAGTCGCCCGGACAGGGGGTCCAATTCACCCCTCCACTTT. It encodes CASRPDRGSNSPLHF. Together with reference TRBV19 and TRBJ1-6, the CDR3 gives the full variable domain: DGGITQSPKYLFRKEGQNVTLSCEQNLNHDAMYWYRQDPGQGLRLIYYSQIVNDFQKGDIAEGYSVSREKKESFPLTVTSAQKNPTAFYLCASRPDRGSNSPLHFGNGTRLTVT.

The gene calls are TRBV10-3 and TRBJ2-7, with D maybe TRBD2 (6 bases). The CDR3 covers 15 residues. V lost 7 bases and J lost 2, with 18 bases in between. Germline V gene data show CDR1 as ENHRY and CDR2 as SYGVKD. CDR3: CAINAPGRETYEQYF. The CDR3 nucleotides read TGTGCCATCAACGCACCCGGACGGGAGACCTACGAGCAGTACTTC.

This chain links TRBV20-1 with TRBJ1-5; D gene ambiguous. V dropped 0 bases and J dropped 0 bases, with 9 bases sitting between them. Germline V CDR1 and CDR2: DFQATT, SNEGSKA (reference sequence). The CDR3 covers 15 residues. This chain's CDR3 is CSARELGASNQPQHF. In nucleotides, the CDR3 is TGCAGTGCTAGAGAGTTGGGCGCTAGCAATCAGCCCCAGCATTTT.

V and J are TRBV7-6 and TRBJ1-2; D is ambiguous. Germline V gene sequence: CDR1 SGHVS, CDR2 FNYEAQ. The CDR3 sequence is 12 residues long. The CDR3 region is CACSFGSHGYTF. CDR3 DNA: TGTGCTTGCAGCTTCGGGTCCCATGGCTACACCTTC.

Comments on this clonotype: One junction end does not reproduce the germline sequence, and a read error may be involved. The rearrangement joins TRBV4-1 to TRBJ2-3; D possibly corresponds to TRBD1 (5 bases). The CDR3 is made up of 14 amino acids. The germline V gene encodes CDR1 MGHRA and CDR2 YSYEKL. The CDR3 DNA follows: TGCGCCAACAGCCACGACAGAAACACAGATACGCAGTATTTT. Protein sequence: CANSHDRNTDTQYF.

This clonotype was picked up many times. The V and J genes are TRBV6-6 and TRBJ1-1, with a weak D call TRBD1 (5 bases). Germline V gene lookup returns CDR1 MNHNY and CDR2 SVGAGI (reference sequence). V was clipped by 0 bases and J by 2 bases, with 7 bases between them. The CDR3 loop spans 14 amino acids. In DNA form, the CDR3 reads TGTGCCAGCAGTTACTCAGACAGCAACACTGAAGCTTTCTTT. The encoded protein is CASSYSDSNTEAFF.

The chain carries TRBV7-9 and TRBJ1-2, with 7 bases that match TRBD1. Trimming took 1 base from V and 6 from J; bases not matched to a gene: 5. Per the germline V gene, CDR1 is SEHNR and CDR2 is FQNEAQ (reference sequence). The CDR3 length is 14 residues. The CDR3 here is CASSLEGAGNGYTF. CDR3 nucleotide sequence: TGTGCCAGCAGCTTAGAGGGGGCAGGGAATGGCTACACCTTC.

This chain uses TRBV6-6 with TRBJ2-3; 8 nucleotides match TRBD2. This CDR3 comprises 15 residues. The junction had 7 bases not matched to a gene; V was cut back by 2 bases and J by 6 bases. Germline V lookup: CDR1 MNHNY, CDR2 SVGAGI (reference sequence). The CDR3 sequence: CASSYSWSSGDTQYF. The CDR3 nucleotides read TGTGCCAGCAGTTACAGTTGGTCTAGCGGGGATACGCAGTATTTT.

This chain links TRBV19 with TRBJ2-5; D unresolved. This CDR3 is built from 14 residues. Germline V gives CDR1 LNHDA, CDR2 SQIVND (reference sequence). V was clipped by 4 bases and J by 1 base, with 10 bases between them. The CDR3 nucleotides read TGTGCCAGTAGTACCCCGGATGTCCAAGAGACCCAGTACTTC. Residues: CASSTPDVQETQYF. The variable domain in full, with the rest retrieved from reference TRBV19 and TRBJ2-5, is DGGITQSPKYLFRKEGQNVTLSCEQNLNHDAMYWYRQDPGQGLRLIYYSQIVNDFQKGDIAEGYSVSREKKESFPLTVTSAQKNPTAFYLCASSTPDVQETQYFGPGTRLLVL.

This clonotype was observed at least ten times. The rearrangement uses TRBV7-2 and TRBJ2-7; 7 bases agree with TRBD2. This CDR3 contains 16 residues. In germline, CDR1 is SGHTA, CDR2 FQGNSA. V was pared by 6 bases and J by 0 bases, with 11 bases of the junction left unmatched. CDR3 nucleotide sequence: TGTGCCAGCAGGGCAATGGGGACTACGGGCTCCTACGAGCAGTACTTC. Its translation is CASRAMGTTGSYEQYF.

This clonotype was detected many times. Mismatch with germline at one junction end may stem from a read error. The chain carries TRBV7-6 and TRBJ2-1, with TRBD2 matching 8 bases. Germline values: CDR1 SGHVS, CDR2 FNYEAQ. The CDR3 sequence is 15 residues long. The chain's CDR3 is CASSLAGKSYNEQFF. The DNA for the CDR3 is TGTGCCAGCAGTTTAGCGGGGAAGTCGTACAATGAGCAGTTCTTC.

V usage is TRBV7-6 and J usage is TRBJ1-2; weak D call: TRBD1 (5 bases). V was cut by 4 bases and J by 5 bases, with 26 bases left in between. Per germline, CDR1 SGHVS and CDR2 FNYEAQ. The CDR3 consists of 18 residues. The CDR3 reads CASSSFGPGGDRTYGYTF. The DNA of the CDR3 is TGTGCCAGCAGCTCTTTTGGGCCGGGGGGGGACCGGACTTATGGCTACACCTTC.

This clonotype was recorded a few times. The V call is TRBV7-4, the J call TRBJ2-7; 11 bases fit TRBD1. Germline V gene lookup returns CDR1 SGHVT and CDR2 SQSDAQ. This CDR3 region has 15 residues. V shed 3 bases, J shed 5 bases, and the junction held 6 bases outside the gene matches. Written as DNA, the CDR3 is TGTGCCAGCAGCTTCCGGACAGGGGGCGGCCACGAGCAGTACTTC. Translating gives CASSFRTGGGHEQYF.

This clonotype was recorded many times. CDR3 nucleotides: TGTGCCAGCAGCTTAGGGCCGGACAGAAAAAATTCACCCCTCCACTTT. Its protein is CASSLGPDRKNSPLHF. The chain recombines TRBV7-2 with TRBJ1-6; the D gene is possibly TRBD1 (6 bases). CDR3 length: 16 residues. The ends were cut back, 1 base at V and 7 bases at J, with 14 bases in the middle. Germline loops: CDR1 SGHTA, CDR2 FQGNSA.

In regard to this clonotype: The germline gene is not matched at one end of the junction; a read error may be the cause. This rearrangement joins TRBV6-2 or TRBV6-3 to TRBJ1-6; 8 positions match TRBD1. This CDR3 contains 16 residues. Germline CDR1 reads MNHEY; CDR2 reads SVGEGT. The CDR3 region has the DNA TGTTCCAGCAGACGACAGGGGTTAGTCGGAAATTCACCCCTCCACTTT. Amino acids: CSSRRQGLVGNSPLHF.

This chain uses TRBV10-3 with TRBJ1-1; D unresolved. Germline values: CDR1 ENHRY, CDR2 SYGVKD. This CDR3 is built from 13 residues. Trimming left V 8 bases short and J 4 bases short, with 14 bases between. This CDR3 is CAIGGSRSTEAFF. The CDR3 DNA reads as TGTGCCATCGGCGGCAGCAGGAGCACTGAAGCTTTCTTT.

This sequence joins TRBV10-3 and TRBJ2-1; 12 nucleotides match TRBD1. The germline gives CDR1 ENHRY, CDR2 SYGVKD. The trim removed 6 bases at V and 7 bases at J, leaving 7 bases unmatched. This CDR3 has 15 amino acids. The CDR3 nucleotides are TGTGCCATCAGCCAGGGACAGGGGGCTGGTAATGAGCAGTTCTTC. Its translation is CAISQGQGAGNEQFF.

CDR3 coding DNA: TGTGCCAGCCTTAAGGGGACCGATGTATCCTACGAGCAGTACTTC. Translated, it gives CASLKGTDVSYEQYF. The V gene is TRBV7-2, the J gene TRBJ2-7; tentatively, D is TRBD1 or TRBD2 (5 bases each). The V and J ends lost 8 bases and 1 base respectively, with 18 bases between them. Germline V gives CDR1 SGHTA, CDR2 FQGNSA. This CDR3 has 15 amino acids.

The rearrangement joins TRBV20-1 to TRBJ2-3, with 7 nucleotides matching TRBD1. This CDR3 comprises 13 residues. The V gene end was trimmed by 1 base and the J gene end by 4 bases; junction bases not matched to a gene: 2. Germline values: CDR1 DFQATT, CDR2 SNEGSKA (reference sequence). In DNA, the CDR3 is TGCAGTGCTAGAGCAGACAGGGCAGATACGCAGTATTTT. It specifies CSARADRADTQYF.

The CDR3 sequence is CASSLRGTFYEQYF. The DNA of the CDR3 is TGTGCCAGCAGTTTAAGAGGGACCTTCTACGAGCAGTACTTC. The chain has TRBV28 and TRBJ2-7, with D perhaps matching TRBD1 or TRBD2 (5 bases each). The CDR3 spans 14 residues. CDR1 MDHEN and CDR2 SYDVKM come from the germline V gene. V was pared by 2 bases and J by 3 bases, with 11 bases between.

The J gene is TRBJ2-7, the V gene TRBV9; D ambiguous. The germline V and J ends were trimmed by 4 bases and 7 bases, with 21 bases remaining between them. Germline values: CDR1 SGDLS, CDR2 YYNGEE. The CDR3 has 15 residues. CDR3 sequence (DNA): TGTGCCAGCAGCCCTAGACCCGAATACTACGTGGAGCAGTACTTC. This translates into CASSPRPEYYVEQYF.

In its sample, this clonotype was seen many times. This sequence joins TRBV11-2 and TRBJ1-1, with TRBD1 matching 7 bases. Trimming cost V 3 bases and J 5 bases; bases outside gene matches: 9. CDR1 is SGHAT and CDR2 is FQNNGV in the germline V gene. The CDR3 runs to 15 residues. The CDR3 DNA reads TGTGCCAGCAGCTTCCTACAGGGGTCGCGTACTGAAGCTTTCTTT. As protein: CASSFLQGSRTEAFF. Filled out from reference TRBV11-2 and TRBJ1-1, the complete variable domain reads EAGVAQSPRYKIIEKRQSVAFWCNPISGHATLYWYQQILGQGPKLLIQFQNNGVVDDSQLPKDRFSAERLKGVDSTLKIQPAKLEDSAVYLCASSFLQGSRTEAFFGQGTRLTVV.

The chain recombines TRBV6-8 with TRBJ2-6; D is unresolved. The V and J ends lost 6 bases and 1 base respectively, with 7 bases between them. The length of the CDR3 is 14 residues. CDR1 MNHGY and CDR2 SAAAGT come from the germline V gene. The CDR3 region is CASRPTSGANVLTF. CDR3 DNA: TGTGCCAGCAGACCTACTTCTGGGGCCAACGTCCTGACTTTC.